This passage covers 25 T cell receptor beta chains from one sample sequenced in a study of blood T cell repertoires in COVID-19. Libraries were prepared by immunoSEQ multiplex PCR; TCRdb keeps only in-frame clonotypes and omits some of them. Of approximately 80,000 clones listed, roughly 77% are singletons. Input material: peripheral blood. Source of these receptors: a man aged 45-60 years with active or convalescent COVID-19.

This clone was recorded once. The V gene is TRBV6-2 or TRBV6-3, the J gene TRBJ2-3; 7 positions match TRBD2. V trimming: 3 bases; J trimming: 11 bases; junction bases outside the gene matches: 11. The length of the CDR3 is 14 residues. Looked up from germline, CDR1 is MNHEY and CDR2 is SVGEGT. The chain's CDR3 is CASSYDGRVAGQYF. CDR3 DNA: TGTGCCAGCAGTTATGACGGTAGGGTAGCGGGGCAGTATTTT.

This clone was counted at least ten times. This CDR3 is CASSQESPDRRMNTEAFF. In DNA form, the CDR3 reads TGCGCCAGCAGCCAAGAGAGCCCCGACAGGCGGATGAACACTGAAGCTTTCTTT. The chain employs TRBV4-1 and TRBJ1-1; D possibly corresponds to TRBD1 (6 bases). Germline V CDR1 and CDR2: MGHRA, YSYEKL. V was clipped by 0 bases and J by 0 bases, with 17 bases between them. The CDR3 covers 18 residues.

The chain has TRBV5-1 and TRBJ1-6; 7 bases line up with TRBD1. Trimming took 3 bases from V and 5 from J; bases not matched to a gene: 5. Germline V gene data show CDR1 as SGHRS and CDR2 as YFSETQ. This CDR3 has 15 residues. In DNA form, the CDR3 reads TGCGCCAGCAGCTCTACCGACAGGGATAATTCACCCCTCCACTTT. This encodes CASSSTDRDNSPLHF.

This clone came up once. This CDR3 is CASSQDLGEYPQPQHF. In DNA form, the CDR3 reads TGTGCCAGCAGCCAAGATCTAGGGGAATACCCCCAGCCCCAGCATTTT. The chain carries TRBV3-1 (or the pseudogene TRBV3-2) and TRBJ1-5, with D maybe TRBD1 (5 bases). Trimming took 0 bases from V and 7 from J, leaving 16 bases between them. CDR1 LGHDT and CDR2 YNNKEL come from the germline V gene (reference sequence). The CDR3 runs to 16 residues.

In DNA form, the CDR3 reads TGTGCCAGCAGCTTAGACCCCGCGGGACTCGAGGATACGCAGTATTTT. It translates to CASSLDPAGLEDTQYF. This chain connects TRBV7-3 to TRBJ2-3; D is possibly TRBD2 (6 bases). Germline V gene sequence: CDR1 SGHTA, CDR2 FQGTGA. Trimming pared 2 bases from V and 6 bases from J, leaving 18 bases between. This CDR3 contains 16 residues.

In this sample, this clone turned up a few times. The chain carries TRBV27 and TRBJ2-4; D might be TRBD2 (5 bases). Germline-derived CDR1 and CDR2 are MNHEY and SMNVEV (reference sequence). There are 14 residues in the CDR3. V lost 0 bases and J 6 bases, leaving 9 bases between the germline ends. Here the CDR3 DNA reads TGTGCCAGCAGTTTATCCGGGGATACAAACATTCAGTACTTC. This encodes CASSLSGDTNIQYF.

As to this clone: Other DNA sequences in the sample encode the same CDR3. The genes are TRBV18 and TRBJ2-5, with 9 bases identical to TRBD2. Germline CDR1 reads KGHSH; CDR2 reads LQKENI. CDR3 length: 15 amino acids. The V gene end was trimmed by 1 base and the J gene end by 1 base; junction bases not matched to a gene: 1. DNA of the CDR3: TGTGCCAGCTCACCACGAGCGGGGGGCCAAGAGACCCAGTACTTC. It specifies CASSPRAGGQETQYF.

The CDR3 bases are TGCGCCAGCAGTGAGGGGAGCGGGTTCAGAAACAATGAGCAGTTCTTC. Translated: CASSEGSGFRNNEQFF. The J gene is TRBJ2-1, the V gene TRBV10-2, with D possibly being TRBD2 (6 bases). This CDR3 has 16 residues. Germline lookup yields CDR1 WSHSY and CDR2 SAAADI. Trimming shortened V by 2 bases and J by 5 bases, and 16 bases separated the two germline ends.

The chain couples TRBV6-5 to TRBJ1-2; 8 nucleotides match TRBD1. This CDR3 has 15 residues. CDR1 MNHEY and CDR2 SVGAGI come from the germline V gene. The V gene end was trimmed by 6 bases and the J gene end by 5 bases; junction bases not matched to a gene: 11. The chain's CDR3 is CASRPSTGGWYGYTF. The DNA of the CDR3 is TGTGCCAGCAGGCCCTCTACAGGGGGGTGGTATGGCTACACCTTC.

The rearrangement joins TRBV27 to TRBJ1-1; D is perhaps TRBD1 (5 bases). Trimming shortened V by 6 bases and J by 4 bases, and 15 bases separated the two germline ends. The germline V gene encodes CDR1 MNHEY and CDR2 SMNVEV (reference sequence). This CDR3 region has 14 residues. CDR3 coding DNA: TGTGCCAGCAGCCCCCTGGGGCAGCTCACTGAAGCTTTCTTT. Translating it yields CASSPLGQLTEAFF.

The rearrangement joins TRBV5-1 to TRBJ2-5; D gene unclear. Trimming removed 0 bases from V and 2 bases from J, with 5 bases in between. The CDR3 runs to 13 residues. Germline lookup yields CDR1 SGHRS and CDR2 YFSETQ. The DNA for the CDR3 is TGCGCCAGCAGCTTGGGCAGACAAGAGACCCAGTACTTC. It is translated as CASSLGRQETQYF.

This clone was detected many times. The chain couples TRBV2 to TRBJ1-1, with a tentative D call TRBD1 (6 bases). This CDR3 has 12 residues. CDR1 is SNHLY and CDR2 is FYNNEI in the germline V gene. Trimming pared 6 bases from V and 10 bases from J, leaving 15 bases between. CDR3 sequence reads: CASRDDRNVAFF. The CDR3 DNA sequence: TGTGCCAGCAGAGACGACAGGAACGTAGCTTTCTTT.

The chain links TRBV19 to TRBJ1-5; D is unclear. Trimming stripped 7 bases from V and 2 bases from J, with 18 bases between. Per the germline V gene, CDR1 is LNHDA and CDR2 is SQIVND (reference sequence). This CDR3 region has 16 residues. CDR3 sequence: CASTRGGKEGNQPQHF. The CDR3 DNA is TGTGCCAGTACCCGGGGAGGGAAGGAAGGCAATCAGCCCCAGCATTTT. Complete variable domain (other parts from reference TRBV19 and TRBJ1-5): DGGITQSPKYLFRKEGQNVTLSCEQNLNHDAMYWYRQDPGQGLRLIYYSQIVNDFQKGDIAEGYSVSREKKESFPLTVTSAQKNPTAFYLCASTRGGKEGNQPQHFGDGTRLSIL.

The chain combines TRBV6-5 with TRBJ2-2, with 7 bases that match TRBD1. Germline CDR1 reads MNHEY; CDR2 reads SVGAGI. The CDR3 runs 14 residues. The V and J ends lost 7 bases and 5 bases, in that order; junction bases with no gene match: 7. The DNA for the CDR3 is TGTGCCAGCATCACAGGGGTTTGGACCGGGGAGCTGTTTTTT. It is translated as CASITGVWTGELFF.

J is TRBJ1-4 and V is TRBV9, with TRBD1 identical over 11 bases. Unmatched junction bases numbered 3, after V lost 5 bases and J lost 9 bases. Per the germline V gene, CDR1 is SGDLS and CDR2 is YYNGEE. This CDR3 spans 13 amino acids. Written as DNA, the CDR3 is TGTGCCAGCAGTCTGGACAGGGGGCAAAAACTGTTTTTT. Protein: CASSLDRGQKLFF. Complete variable domain (other parts from reference TRBV9 and TRBJ1-4): DSGVTQTPKHLITATGQRVTLRCSPRSGDLSVYWYQQSLDQGLQFLIQYYNGEERAKGNILERFSAQQFPDLHSELNLSSLELGDSALYFCASSLDRGQKLFFGSGTQLSVL.

This clone was observed a handful of times. The chain combines TRBV6-2 or TRBV6-3 with TRBJ2-7; 11 bases are a match to TRBD2. V dropped 6 bases and J dropped 4; count of bases not matched to a gene: 5. The CDR3 has 14 amino acids. Germline V gene data show CDR1 as MNHEY and CDR2 as SVGEGT. CDR3: CASSGLAGGYEQYF. The DNA for the CDR3 is TGTGCCAGCAGCGGACTAGCGGGTGGTTACGAGCAGTACTTC.

This clone showed up just once. V is TRBV7-9 and J is TRBJ1-3; the D is unclear. Trimming cost V 5 bases and J 5 bases, with 10 bases left between them. The CDR3 sequence is 13 residues long. CDR1 and CDR2 from the germline V gene are SEHNR and FQNEAQ (reference sequence). The CDR3 loop reads CASSPTDRNTIYF. CDR3 bases: TGTGCCAGCAGCCCAACCGACAGAAACACCATATATTTT. Supplemented by reference TRBV7-9 and TRBJ1-3, the full variable domain reads DTGVSQNPRHKITKRGQNVTFRCDPISEHNRLYWYRQTLGQGPEFLTYFQNEAQLEKSRLLSDRFSAERPKGSFSTLEIQRTEQGDSAMYLCASSPTDRNTIYFGEGSWLTVV.

The V and J genes are TRBV30 and TRBJ1-2; D gene uncertain. The CDR3 is made up of 11 amino acids. From germline, CDR1 is GTSNPN and CDR2 SVGIG (reference sequence). V was trimmed by 1 base and J by 4 bases, leaving 4 bases between them. The CDR3 region is CAWSALYGYTF. DNA for the CDR3: TGTGCCTGGAGTGCCCTCTATGGCTACACCTTC.

The chain has TRBV25-1 and TRBJ1-4; 8 bases map to TRBD1. J lost 0 bases, V lost 8 bases, and 8 bases had no gene match. This CDR3 spans 16 amino acids. The V gene's germline CDR1 is MGHDK and CDR2 SYGVNS. CDR3 nucleotides: TGTGCCAGCCCCGGGACAGGCACAGCAACTAATGAAAAACTGTTTTTT. Its protein product is CASPGTGTATNEKLFF.

This chain links TRBV27 with TRBJ2-3; perhaps TRBD1 as D (6 bases). CDR1 is MNHEY, CDR2 SMNVEV, per germline (reference sequence). Trimming removed 3 bases at V and 1 base at J, with 8 bases between. The CDR3 is 14 residues long. The CDR3 region is CASSFAGGTDTQYF. CDR3 DNA: TGTGCCAGCAGTTTCGCAGGGGGCACAGATACGCAGTATTTT.

The table lists this clone with a count of one. The rearrangement joins TRBV10-3 to TRBJ1-1; D is undetermined. Between the trimmed V and J ends, which lost 6 bases and 7 bases, there was a span of 12 bases. This CDR3 comprises 12 residues. The germline V gene has CDR1 ENHRY and CDR2 SYGVKD. DNA for the CDR3: TGTGCCATCAGCTTGGCGGGGTATGAAGCTTTCTTT. Its translation: CAISLAGYEAFF.

The V and J genes are TRBV20-1 and TRBJ2-1; 9 bases are a match to TRBD2. The length of the CDR3 is 16 residues. CDR1 and CDR2 (germline): DFQATT, SNEGSKA (reference sequence). V lost 3 bases and J lost 7; bases outside the gene matches: 13. CDR3 sequence (DNA): TGCAGTGCTAGTGGCCTAGCGGGACCCCCTCGGAATGAGCAGTTCTTC. Its protein is CSASGLAGPPRNEQFF.

The V and J genes are TRBV7-9 and TRBJ2-5, with 10 bases fitting TRBD1. Losses at the gene ends were 4 bases for V and 4 bases for J; bases not matched to a gene: 9. CDR3 length: 16 amino acids. Germline V gives CDR1 SEHNR, CDR2 FQNEAQ (reference sequence). CDR3: CASSWRGQGGGETQYF. DNA for the CDR3: TGTGCCAGCAGCTGGCGAGGACAGGGGGGTGGAGAGACCCAGTACTTC.

V gene TRBV7-3 combines with J gene TRBJ2-2; tentatively, D is TRBD2 (7 bases). The ends were cut back, 3 bases at V and 3 bases at J, with 11 bases in the middle. There are 15 residues in the CDR3. CDR1 and CDR2 from the germline V gene are SGHTA and FQGTGA. The CDR3 region is CASSLGGRDTGELFF. The CDR3 DNA sequence: TGTGCCAGCAGCTTGGGGGGGCGGGACACCGGGGAGCTGTTTTTT.

There are a few counts of this clone. This chain connects TRBV5-1 to TRBJ1-2; TRBD1 might be the D (6 bases). The CDR3 contains 12 residues. CDR1 and CDR2 (germline): SGHRS, YFSETQ. V was cut by 0 bases and J by 6 bases, with 6 bases left in between. The CDR3 loop reads CASSLGDNGYTF. In DNA form, the CDR3 reads TGCGCCAGCAGCTTGGGGGACAATGGCTACACCTTC.